Here is one T cell receptor beta chain with its context. The antigen is not known. Primers for the PCR totalled 60 Vbeta and 13 Jbeta. The data were produced by immunoSEQ multiplex PCR, yet TCRdb's version contains in-frame clones alone and is incomplete. The table lists about 150,000 clones, roughly 70% of them singletons. The data are from a study of cytomegalovirus exposure and HLA in healthy donors. Trimming removed 4 bases from V and 7 bases from J, with 15 bases in between. Germline V gene lookup returns CDR1 SGHDT and CDR2 YYEEEE. The CDR3 sequence is 14 residues long. General study findings and limits: Reportedly, TCR beta sequences accurately predicted HLA-A and HLA-B alleles in most subjects. 150 to 200 TCR beta chains were listed as cytomegalovirus-associated.

V is TRBV5-6 and J is TRBJ1-3; D not resolved. This receptor was obtained from a man aged 30 to 45 in good health and CMV-seronegative. The material sequenced was PBMCs. The CDR3 DNA follows: TGTGCCAGCAGCCTGAGGTTGTACGCGAACACCATATATTTT. Its translation: CASSLRLYANTIYF.